Sequencing of this T cell receptor (beta chain) was carried out in a study of shared clonotypes between healthy human individuals (dated by TCRdb to the early 2020s). Describing the broader study: A couple of women and three men aged 18 to 49 years were included in the cohort. For each donor, CD4 naive and CD4 memory were each run on three plates, CD8 naive on two plates, and CD8 memory on one plate. Between about 0.8 and 9 billion PBMCs per donor were obtained by leukapheresis. Libraries were prepared and TCR repertoires were sequenced by different laboratories using diverse techniques, in order to increase sequencing depth and limit assay-specific biases. To estimate repertoire size and how much clonotypes are shared between individuals, the study performed deep sequencing of blood TCR repertoires from about five healthy adults.

Comment on this clone: Its antigen is unknown. Qualities for individual bases were not recorded, and no much larger clone is one base off. The sample contains more than one DNA sequence encoding this CDR3.

Using the deep immunoSEQ assay, TCR CDR3 regions were amplified from genomic DNA by multiplex PCR. Extracted genomic DNA from each cell subset was spread evenly across all wells of several immunoSEQ 96-well plates, with each plate serving as a replicate. For sorted subsets, approximately 210 ng of genomic DNA, equivalent to around 30,000 T cell genomes, went into each replicate PCR. The purified libraries were quantified using a Qubit 3.0 fluorometer, sized with a Bioanalyzer 2100, and then quantified again using the KAPA Library Quantification kit. Every immunoSEQ 96-well plate was sequenced on a dedicated single-read 150-cycle Illumina NextSeq 550 flow cell. The study's processing was this. The immunoSEQ output contained only junctional sequences without quality scores, so filtering could not match that applied to full-length reads. Sequences were annotated with PyIR, a Python wrapper for IgBLAST v1.9, using IMGT germline references to assign V/J genes and CDR3. Reads were filtered out if the reads had weak V/J assignments (E-value above 1e-6), no CDR3, stop codons, out-of-frame junctions, or ambiguous translated residues. A V3J clonotype was defined by an identical inferred V gene, J gene, and CDR3 amino acid sequence. To compute the percentage overlap between repertoires, the number of shared unique clonotypes was divided by the size of the smaller repertoire. Repertoire richness was assessed with RTK rarefaction, the Chao1 estimator, and Recon v2.1 estimates of unobserved clonotypes. Generation probabilities were computed with OLGA for all TCRbeta clonotypes obtained by the gDNA method from a handful of donors. The clones in this table, taken by TCRdb from immuneACCESS, are in-frame only. Not every clone is retained; where verified, under half of the shortfall comes from an unresolved V gene, and the cause of the rest is unknown. V, J and clone size are those of that table, while D and trimming were read from the DNA. In this sample the table shows 2 million to 2.5 million clones, approximately 93% of which occur a single time. The ten top clones hold under 0.45% of the sample.

Broad study findings and their caveats: Sharing across a handful of donors was observed for about 5% of naive CD4, less than 4% of naive CD8, about 2.3% of memory CD4, and about 0.4% of memory CD8 clonotypes. The genetic and exposure-history diversity represented was limited by the small number of donors. Even with the large sequencing depth, rarefaction of the sorted-subset datasets indicated that sequencing was incomplete. Based on pairwise subsampling, the degree of clonotype sharing among donors was expected to be affected by sequencing depth. Compared with non-shared clonotypes, clonotypes shared by all four sorted-subset donors had higher generation probabilities. Sampling was restricted to blood, and TCR repertoires in tissues likely differ from the TCR repertoires found in blood. Larger estimated clonotype richness was generally found for naive subsets than for memory subsets.

Donors were healthy HIV-negative adults with no recently reported acute infections or vaccinations. All donors were Caucasian adults living in Nashville, Tennessee, USA. CD4+ T cells were enriched by magnetic negative selection, after which naive cells were positively selected on CD45RA and the negative fraction was taken as the memory subset. After blood collection by leukapheresis, PBMCs were isolated using Ficoll-Histopaque density gradient centrifugation and then cryopreserved in the vapor phase of liquid nitrogen. Analytical flow cytometry was used to check the purity and quantity of each magnetically sorted T cell population. Genomic DNA was isolated from each sorted fraction and quantified by UV absorbance on a Nanodrop 2000c. V is pruned by 3 bases and J by 3 bases, leaving 3 bases of the junction without a gene match. Including the terminal cysteine and phenylalanine, the CDR3 comprises 14 residues. CDR3 DNA is the only sequence kept; it has 42 bases, read in frame from the first base. CDR1 and CDR2, per the germline V gene, are SGHRS and YFSETQ.

Recombination linked TRBV5-1 to TRBJ2-7; TRBD1 agrees with 10 junctional bases. The sequenced sample consisted of naive CD4+ T cells from PBMCs. The cell subset or site label, as the study defines it: CD45RA+ positively selected. The TCR originated in a man younger than 35 in good health. Some clones in this sample may be carry-over from other donors' samples. The CDR3 here reads CASSWDRGGYEQYF. In nucleotide form, the sequence is TGCGCCAGCAGCTGGGACAGGGGCGGCTACGAGCAGTACTTC.